This passage covers 32 T cell receptor beta chains from one sample sequenced in a study of regulatory T cells in long-lasting Graves disease (dated by TCRdb to 2020 to 2022). Library preparation used multiplex PCR. TCRdb shows the sequencer as Illumina HiSeq 4000. CDR3 regions were amplified by Arm-PCR with iRepertoire HTBI primers to construct TCR beta libraries. TCRdb handled the public reads itself, with Q25 trimming in fastp and clone calling in MiXCR, and kept productive beta chains. Every CDR3 protein is listed once, alongside the most common genes and DNA of its rows. The sample table shows 360,000 or so distinct CDR3 sequences, and over 15% are seen once. 25% to 30% of the sample is held by the ten biggest clonotypes. According to the study, the label for this sample's time point signals: newly diagnosed GD, antithyroid drugs for less than 3 months. For both TCR sequencing and RNA sequencing, RNA was extracted from PBMCs using TRIzol.

The data were also submitted as part of a second study, on T cells in Graves' hyperthyroidism and ophthalmopathy.

The input for sequencing was peripheral blood mononuclear cells (PBMCs), taken at new diagnosis, from a patient treated with antithyroid drugs. The receptors originated from a man aged 40-55 years with Graves disease. Donor details come from another sample of the same person, matched by shared clones.

Ten or more counts support this clonotype. The genes are TRBV5-6 and TRBJ2-5; tentatively, D is TRBD1 (5 bases). CDR1 and CDR2 from the germline V gene are SGHDT and YYEEEE. The CDR3 contains 17 residues. The V gene lost 3 bases and the J gene lost 0 bases, with 18 bases spanning the gap. The CDR3 coding sequence is TGTGCCAGCAGCTCCTTTGACGACAGCGAGTACCAAGAGACCCAGTACTTC. This encodes CASSSFDDSEYQETQYF.

This clonotype turned up a few times. J is TRBJ2-2 and V is TRBV18; 7 nucleotides line up with TRBD1. CDR1 KGHSH and CDR2 LQKENI come from the germline V gene. V gave up 0 bases and J gave up 1 base; unmatched junction bases: 2. The CDR3 is 16 residues long. The CDR3 region is CASSPPGQLNTGELFF. CDR3 nucleotide sequence: TGTGCCAGCTCACCACCGGGACAGCTGAACACCGGGGAGCTGTTTTTT.

Many counts were recorded for this clonotype. The chain combines TRBV12-3 or TRBV12-4 with TRBJ1-1; D unclear. Trimming left V 2 bases short and J 4 bases short, with 11 bases between. The CDR3 is 14 amino acids. This CDR3 is CASSLRQLGTEAFF. In DNA, the CDR3 is TGTGCCAGCAGTTTACGGCAGCTGGGCACTGAAGCTTTCTTT.

The table lists this clonotype with many counts. This chain uses TRBV10-3 with TRBJ2-1, with TRBD1 matching over 7 bases. This CDR3 is 16 amino acids long. The germline V gene encodes CDR1 ENHRY and CDR2 SYGVKD. Unmatched junction bases numbered 2, after V lost 0 bases and J lost 0 bases. The CDR3: CAISESGQSSYNEQFF. Here the CDR3 DNA reads TGTGCCATCAGTGAGTCGGGACAGAGCTCCTACAATGAGCAGTTCTTC.

This clonotype was seen just once. The CDR3 carries no conserved terminal phenylalanine or tryptophan, so it likely arises from a read error. V usage is TRBV3-1 and J usage is TRBJ1-6; TRBD1 matches 10 bases. Trimming took 4 bases from V and 9 from J; bases not matched to a gene: 6. The length of the CDR3 is 15 residues. Germline V gives CDR1 LGHDT, CDR2 YNNKEL (reference sequence). DNA of the CDR3: TGTGCCAGCAGCCCCTCCGGGACAGGGGTTTCACCCCTCCACTCT. Translating gives CASSPSGTGVSPLHS.

This clonotype was seen at least ten times. This rearrangement joins TRBV28 to TRBJ2-1; TRBD1 is a possible D gene (5 bases). The CDR3 is 15 residues long. Trimming left V 4 bases short and J 2 bases short, with 12 bases between. Germline V gene data show CDR1 as MDHEN and CDR2 as SYDVKM. In DNA, the CDR3 is TGTGCCAGCAGTTCCGTGACAGCAGCCTACAATGAGCAGTTCTTC. Protein: CASSSVTAAYNEQFF.

The chain links TRBV5-1 to TRBJ2-3; D perhaps matches TRBD1 (6 bases). The J call may be faulty, since TRBJ2-5 better matches the DNA end. This CDR3 has 16 residues. Germline loops: CDR1 SGHRS, CDR2 YFSETQ. The CDR3 here is CASSFDNRAYRETQYF. CDR3 DNA sequence: TGCGCCAGCAGCTTCGATAACAGGGCTTACCGAGAGACCCAGTACTTC.

This clonotype was detected only a few times. The rearrangement uses TRBV5-6 and TRBJ1-1, with D hard to call. Germline CDR1 SGHDT, CDR2 YYEEEE. V lost 1 base to trimming and J lost 6 bases, with 22 bases between them. The CDR3 runs 17 residues. The CDR3: CASSLFDRTGWGAEAFF. The CDR3 region has the DNA TGTGCCAGCAGCTTGTTCGACCGTACTGGGTGGGGAGCTGAAGCTTTCTTT.

The V and J genes are TRBV6-2 or TRBV6-3 and TRBJ2-3, with D perhaps TRBD1 (6 bases). The germline V gene has CDR1 MNHEY and CDR2 SVGEGT. The CDR3 length is 15 residues. Trimming pared 10 bases from V and 2 bases from J, leaving 19 bases between. The CDR3 nucleotides are TGTGCCACTACGACCCGACAGGCCTTCACAGATACGCAGTATTTT. Translated: CATTTRQAFTDTQYF.

This clonotype turned up a few times. The chain employs TRBV5-1 and TRBJ1-2; D not resolved. The CDR3 is made up of 12 amino acids. CDR1 and CDR2 (germline): SGHRS, YFSETQ. V was trimmed by 0 bases and J by 7 bases, leaving 7 bases between them. CDR3 sequence (DNA): TGCGCCAGCAGCTTGGAAGGAGGTGGCTACACCTTC. This codes for CASSLEGGGYTF.

V usage is TRBV5-4 and J usage is TRBJ2-3; 12 nucleotides line up with TRBD2. Germline CDR1 is SGHNT and CDR2 is YYREEE (reference sequence). With 4 bases clipped from V and 10 bases from J, the junction kept 16 bases outside the gene matches. This CDR3 has 17 amino acids. CDR3 loop: CASSLTSGGFRGDAQYF. CDR3 DNA sequence: TGTGCCAGCAGCCTAACTAGCGGGGGGTTTCGCGGCGATGCGCAGTATTTT.

Many counts were recorded for this clonotype. The chain employs TRBV5-6 and TRBJ2-2; 8 bases fit TRBD1. The V gene end was trimmed by 4 bases and the J gene end by 6 bases; junction bases not matched to a gene: 14. This CDR3 contains 17 residues. Germline V gene data show CDR1 as SGHDT and CDR2 as YYEEEE. The CDR3 sequence: CASSPVVGQVYPGELFF. CDR3 bases: TGTGCCAGCAGCCCGGTGGTGGGACAGGTATACCCCGGGGAGCTGTTTTTT.

This clonotype showed up many times. This chain links TRBV3-1 with TRBJ1-2; a possible D gene is TRBD1 (6 bases). Germline V lookup: CDR1 LGHDT, CDR2 YNNKEL (reference sequence). Trimming cost V 1 base and J 4 bases, with 10 bases left between them. This CDR3 has 14 residues. CDR3 loop: CASSQGGGPYGYTF. The CDR3 bases are TGTGCCAGCAGCCAAGGTGGGGGGCCCTATGGCTACACCTTC.

This clonotype came up many times. The rearrangement uses TRBV10-3 and TRBJ1-5, with 7 bases identical to TRBD1. CDR1 is ENHRY, CDR2 SYGVKD, per germline. CDR3 length equals 13 residues. The junction had 6 bases not matched to a gene; V was cut back by 5 bases and J by 8 bases. The chain's CDR3 is CAISRTGAEPQHF. The CDR3 DNA sequence: TGTGCCATCAGTCGGACAGGTGCCGAGCCCCAGCATTTT.

This clonotype has a count of ten or more. V and J are TRBV20-1 and TRBJ1-1; D remains unclear. The germline V gene encodes CDR1 DFQATT and CDR2 SNEGSKA (reference sequence). The CDR3 sequence is 16 residues long. V gave up 3 bases and J gave up 0 bases, with 17 bases separating them. The CDR3 sequence is CSASGRFWILNTEAFF. The DNA for the CDR3 is TGCAGTGCTAGCGGGAGGTTCTGGATTTTGAACACTGAAGCTTTCTTT.

At least ten counts were recorded for this clonotype. The genes are TRBV7-2 and TRBJ2-2, with 7 positions matching TRBD2. Losses at the gene ends were 3 bases for V and 5 bases for J; bases not matched to a gene: 9. Germline V lookup: CDR1 SGHTA, CDR2 FQGNSA. The CDR3 runs to 16 residues. CDR3 region: CASSLRTSFRTGELFF. The CDR3 bases are TGTGCCAGCAGCTTGAGGACTAGTTTTCGGACCGGGGAGCTGTTTTTT. Full variable domain (outside the CDR3, taken from reference TRBV7-2 and TRBJ2-2): GAGVSQSPSNKVTEKGKDVELRCDPISGHTALYWYRQSLGQGLEFLIYFQGNSAPDKSGLPSDRFSAERTGGSVSTLTIQRTQQEDSAVYLCASSLRTSFRTGELFFGEGSRLTVL.

This clonotype was seen ten or more times. The chain links TRBV12-3 or TRBV12-4 to TRBJ2-7, with D possibly called TRBD1 or TRBD2 (6 bases each). The CDR3 consists of 15 residues. Trimming removed 3 bases at V and 3 bases at J, with 15 bases between. The CDR3 bases are TGTGCCAGCAGTTTTTTCCGGGGGCTGGTCTACGAGCAGTACTTC. Translated, it gives CASSFFRGLVYEQYF.

This clonotype was found many times. This rearrangement joins TRBV6-1 to TRBJ2-5; D perhaps matches TRBD1 (6 bases). This CDR3 has 15 amino acids. Per the germline V gene, CDR1 is MNHNS and CDR2 is SASEGT. V shed 6 bases and J shed 7 bases, with 21 bases lying between them. The CDR3 region has the DNA TGTGCCAGCAGGACCCGGACAGCTCAGCCGGGGACCCAGTACTTC. Protein: CASRTRTAQPGTQYF.

This sequence joins TRBV19 and TRBJ1-2; no clear D. Trimming shortened V by 5 bases and J by 3 bases, and 13 bases separated the two germline ends. CDR1 is LNHDA and CDR2 is SQIVND in the germline V gene (reference sequence). The CDR3 runs 14 residues. CDR3: CASSLREQYYGYTF. CDR3 DNA: TGTGCCAGTAGTCTCAGAGAACAGTACTATGGCTACACCTTC. The full variable domain, with the rest looked up from reference TRBV19 and TRBJ1-2, is DGGITQSPKYLFRKEGQNVTLSCEQNLNHDAMYWYRQDPGQGLRLIYYSQIVNDFQKGDIAEGYSVSREKKESFPLTVTSAQKNPTAFYLCASSLREQYYGYTFGSGTRLTVV.

This clonotype has only a few counts. The chain couples TRBV10-3 to TRBJ2-5; 10 positions match TRBD1. V lost 9 bases, J lost 4 bases, and 5 bases stayed unmatched. The CDR3 sequence is 13 residues long. CDR1 and CDR2 (germline): ENHRY, SYGVKD. The CDR3 reads CAIARDRGETQYF. In DNA, the CDR3 is TGTGCCATTGCCCGGGACAGGGGAGAGACCCAGTACTTC.

This clonotype was seen at least ten times. The V and J genes are TRBV18 and TRBJ1-4; D unresolved. V was trimmed by 3 bases and J by 3 bases, leaving 8 bases between them. There are 14 residues in the CDR3. CDR1 is KGHSH and CDR2 is LQKENI in the germline V gene. The CDR3 reads CASSPVSSNEKLFF. In DNA, the CDR3 is TGTGCCAGCTCACCGGTGTCGTCTAATGAAAAACTGTTTTTT.

This chain uses TRBV9 with TRBJ2-7, with 7 positions matching TRBD1. V lost 0 bases, J lost 2 bases, and 5 bases stayed unmatched. CDR1 SGDLS and CDR2 YYNGEE come from the germline V gene. CDR3 length: 15 residues. In nucleotides, the CDR3 is TGTGCCAGCAGCGTAGGGTTGGGGACAGCCTACGAGCAGTACTTC. As protein: CASSVGLGTAYEQYF.

The V call is TRBV20-1, the J call TRBJ2-1; a weak D match, TRBD1 (6 bases). Germline CDR1 reads DFQATT; CDR2 reads SNEGSKA (reference sequence). This CDR3 comprises 12 residues. Trimming took 2 bases from V and 5 from J, leaving 7 bases between them. The CDR3 loop reads CSARQGNNEQFF. The CDR3 nucleotides are TGCAGTGCTAGACAGGGGAACAATGAGCAGTTCTTC.

This clonotype was seen ten or more times. The rearrangement uses TRBV27 and TRBJ1-6; 10 bases fit TRBD1. This CDR3 spans 17 amino acids. Germline V gene sequence: CDR1 MNHEY, CDR2 SMNVEV (reference sequence). V trimming: 6 bases; J trimming: 0 bases; junction bases outside the gene matches: 5. The DNA for the CDR3 is TGTGCCAGCAGCCGAGACAGGGGGCCCTCCTATAATTCACCCCTCCACTTT. Its protein is CASSRDRGPSYNSPLHF.

This clonotype was detected ten times or more. The J gene is TRBJ2-5, the V gene TRBV30, with D possibly being TRBD2 (6 bases). Germline CDR1 and CDR2: GTSNPN and SVGIG (reference sequence). The CDR3 has 15 amino acids. Trimming removed 4 bases from V and 0 bases from J, with 15 bases in between. The DNA for the CDR3 is TGTGCCTGGAAGATGTCTAGCGTTTACCAAGAGACCCAGTACTTC. Translated: CAWKMSSVYQETQYF. The full variable domain, its missing parts supplied by reference TRBV30 and TRBJ2-5, is SQTIHQWPATLVQPVGSPLSLECTVEGTSNPNLYWYRQAAGRGLQLLFYSVGIGQISSEVPQNLSASRPQDRQFILSSKKLLLSDSGFYLCAWKMSSVYQETQYFGPGTRLLVL.

As concerns this clonotype: One end of the junction is discordant with germline, which a read error may explain. This sequence joins TRBV18 and TRBJ2-1; no clear D. The CDR3 covers 13 residues. Germline-derived CDR1 and CDR2 are KGHSH and LQKENI. This CDR3 reads CASSPVSDNEQFF. The CDR3 DNA sequence: TGTGCCAGCTCACCGGTCTCCGACAATGAGCAGTTCTTC. Supplemented by reference TRBV18 and TRBJ2-1, the full variable domain reads NAGVMQNPRHLVRRRGQEARLRCSPMKGHSHVYWYRQLPEEGLKFMVYLQKENIIDESGMPKERFSAEFPKEGPSILRIQQVVRGDSAAYFCASSPVSDNEQFFGPGTRLTVL.

This clonotype was seen ten or more times. V and J are TRBV28 and TRBJ2-1, with TRBD1 identical over 7 bases. The V and J ends lost 6 bases and 5 bases, in that order; junction bases with no gene match: 10. The germline V gene has CDR1 MDHEN and CDR2 SYDVKM. This CDR3 is built from 15 residues. The DNA of the CDR3 is TGTGCCAGCAGAACGACAGGGTCCCGTAACAATGAGCAGTTCTTC. Translated: CASRTTGSRNNEQFF.

This clonotype was seen at least ten times. This chain joins TRBV28 and TRBJ2-3, with D tentatively TRBD2 (7 bases). The CDR3 has 14 amino acids. In germline, CDR1 is MDHEN, CDR2 SYDVKM. Deletions cut 5 bases from V and 9 bases from J, with 18 bases between. CDR3 in amino acids: CASSVGGLIWTQYF. The CDR3 bases are TGTGCCAGCAGTGTGGGGGGGCTTATCTGGACGCAGTATTTT.

This clonotype has a count of ten or more. This chain uses TRBV5-1 with TRBJ2-2; TRBD2 matches at 9 bases. The CDR3 covers 16 residues. Trimming took 4 bases from V and 0 from J; bases not matched to a gene: 4. Germline V gene data show CDR1 as SGHRS and CDR2 as YFSETQ. The CDR3: CASSLAGSANTGELFF. CDR3 nucleotides: TGCGCCAGCAGCCTAGCGGGGAGCGCGAACACCGGGGAGCTGTTTTTT.

On this clonotype: A much larger clone lies one base from this, so it may be a read error. The chain combines TRBV12-3 or TRBV12-4 with TRBJ2-1, with 8 bases identical to TRBD2. The junction had 4 bases not matched to a gene; V was cut back by 3 bases and J by 3 bases. The CDR3 length is 15 residues. The CDR3 is CASSFRRGVYNEQFF. As DNA, the CDR3 is TGTGCCAGCAGTTTCCGGCGGGGGGTCTACAATGAGCAGTTCTTC.

In its sample, this clonotype was seen many times. The chain uses TRBV15 and TRBJ1-5; TRBD1 is a possible D gene (5 bases). The CDR3 is 16 residues long. Germline CDR1 and CDR2: LNHNV and YYDKDF (reference sequence). CDR3 protein: CFIGTPRRLSNQPQHF. CDR3 DNA sequence: TGTTTTATCGGGACGCCCAGACGTCTCAGCAATCAGCCCCAGCATTTT. The complete variable domain, with remaining parts taken from reference TRBV15 and TRBJ1-5, reads DAMVIQNPRYQVTQFGKPVTLSCSQTLNHNVMYWYQQKSSQAPKLLFHYYDKDFNNEADTPDNFQSRRPNTSFCFLDIRSPGLGDTAMYLCFIGTPRRLSNQPQHFGDGTRLSIL.

This clonotype was counted many times. The V gene is TRBV2, the J gene TRBJ1-1, with D maybe TRBD1 (5 bases). The CDR3 has 14 amino acids. V dropped 7 bases and J dropped 3 bases, with 15 bases sitting between them. CDR1 is SNHLY and CDR2 is FYNNEI in the germline V gene. CDR3 coding DNA: TGTGCCAGCACGGGCAGGGAAAAGTACACTGAAGCTTTCTTT. Translated: CASTGREKYTEAFF.